This is a list of T cell receptor beta chains from one sample in a study of blood T cell repertoires in COVID-19. Some clones are missing from TCRdb's copy, which holds only in-frame ones; the method was immunoSEQ multiplex PCR. The sample includes around 270,000 clones, about 90% of them seen just once. Sequencing was performed on peripheral blood. Every receptor here comes from a woman in her 50s with acute or convalescent COVID-19. Each CDR3 is given with its conserved first and last residue. The D gene is left open where the match is weak. The listing skips clone size in some rows; elsewhere it reads once, few, many or a size class.

v_call,clone_size,j_call,d_call,cdr3_nt,cdr3_aa
TRBV19,.,TRBJ2-3,.,TGTGCCAGTAGTATAGGGCAGGGCTTCACAGATACGCAGTATTTT,CASSIGQGFTDTQYF
TRBV28,.,TRBJ1-1,TRBD1,TGTGCCAGCAGCTCAGGGGGCTTGAGCGCTGAAGCTTTCTTT,CASSSGGLSAEAFF
TRBV7-3,.,TRBJ2-1,TRBD2,TGTGCCAGCAGCCCTGGGACTAGCGTCCGCTCCTACAATGAGCAGTTCTTC,CASSPGTSVRSYNEQFF
TRBV3-1/TRBV3-2,.,TRBJ2-7,.,TGTGCCAGCAGCCCCACCCGAGGGTCCGTAAGGTACGAGCAGTACTTC,CASSPTRGSVRYEQYF
TRBV5-1,.,TRBJ1-5,.,TGCGCCAGCAGCTTGAGGGCAGGGGACAATCAGCCCCAGCATTTT,CASSLRAGDNQPQHF
TRBV19,.,TRBJ2-3,.,TGTGCCAGTAGTATTTTGCGGGACGGAAGAGATACGCAGTATTTT,CASSILRDGRDTQYF
TRBV15,once,TRBJ2-1,.,TGTGCCACCAGCAGAGCCACACCAGAAGATGAGCAGTTCTTC,CATSRATPEDEQFF
TRBV6-5,.,TRBJ1-1,.,TGTGCCAGCATCAACGGGGGTAGGGAAGCTTTCTTT,CASINGGREAFF
TRBV18,.,TRBJ1-2,.,TGTGCCAGCTCTCCCAATGGAGGAACGAACTATGGCTACACCTTC,CASSPNGGTNYGYTF
TRBV28,.,TRBJ1-5,TRBD1,TGTGCCAGCAGCACGGACAGGGGGGCTCAGCCCCAGCATTTT,CASSTDRGAQPQHF
TRBV9,.,TRBJ1-6,.,TGTGCCAGCAGCGTAGAGGGGGGGCGAAGCTCCTATAATTCACCCCTCCACTTT,CASSVEGGRSSYNSPLHF
TRBV12-3/TRBV12-4,.,TRBJ2-7,TRBD1,TGTGCCAGCAGTCCCGGACAGGCCTACGAGCAGTACTTC,CASSPGQAYEQYF
TRBV5-8,.,TRBJ2-5,TRBD1,TGTGCCAGCAGCTTAGGGACAGGGGGCATGGAGACCCAGTACTTC,CASSLGTGGMETQYF
TRBV28,.,TRBJ1-1,.,TGTGCCAGCAGTTTACGGAGCCCGACTGAAGCTTTCTTT,CASSLRSPTEAFF
TRBV27,.,TRBJ1-1,.,TGTGCCAGCAGAGGTTTGAAGGGAGTAAACACTGAAGCTTTCTTT,CASRGLKGVNTEAFF
TRBV28,once,TRBJ2-7,.,TGTGCCAGCTCCCTGCCGGGCTACGAGCAGTACTTC,CASSLPGYEQYF
TRBV28,once,TRBJ2-7,.,TGTGCCAGCAGTTTGACTGACCGCTCCTACGAGCAGTACTTC,CASSLTDRSYEQYF
TRBV9,.,TRBJ2-2,.,TGTGCCAGCAGCGTAGGACTATACGACACCGGGGAGCTGTTTTTT,CASSVGLYDTGELFF
TRBV27,.,TRBJ2-1,TRBD2,TGTGCCAGCAGTCCGAGTAGCGGGAGGATTTACAATGAGCAGTTCTTC,CASSPSSGRIYNEQFF
TRBV4-2,once,TRBJ1-5,.,TGTGCCAGCAGCGAAACAGGGATTTCGGGCAATCAGCCCCAGCATTTT,CASSETGISGNQPQHF
TRBV27,.,TRBJ2-2,.,TGTGCCAGCAGTTTAGGAACGCTAATTGGAGCGAACACCGGGGAGCTGTTTTTT,CASSLGTLIGANTGELFF
TRBV2,.,TRBJ1-5,.,TGTGCCAGCAGTGAAGCGCAGAGGTTTCAGCCCCAGCATTTT,CASSEAQRFQPQHF
TRBV10-1,.,TRBJ1-5,.,TGCGCCAGCAGTGAGCCTGAGGAGTTCTTGCATTTT,CASSEPEEFLHF
TRBV19,.,TRBJ1-5,.,TGTGCCAGTAGCTCAGGACATTATAGCAATCAGCCCCAGCATTTT,CASSSGHYSNQPQHF
TRBV5-6,.,TRBJ1-1,.,TGTGCCAGCAGCTTGACAGGGAACACTGAAGCTTTCTTT,CASSLTGNTEAFF
TRBV5-5,few,TRBJ1-1,TRBD1,TGTGCCAGCAGCTTGTGGGGACAGGGAAGGTTCGTGAACACTGAAGCTTTCTTT,CASSLWGQGRFVNTEAFF
TRBV10-2,.,TRBJ2-7,TRBD2,TGCGCCAGCAGTGACCCGACTAGCGGGAGCTACGAGCAGTACTTC,CASSDPTSGSYEQYF
TRBV6-6,.,TRBJ1-3,TRBD1,TGTGCCAGCAGTCTCGATGCAGGGGGGACCGCATCTGGAAACACCATATATTTT,CASSLDAGGTASGNTIYF
TRBV9,.,TRBJ2-7,TRBD2,TGTGCCAGCAGCACCGGCGTAGGAGCGGGAGCGTCTTACGAGCAGTACTTC,CASSTGVGAGASYEQYF
TRBV4-2,.,TRBJ2-7,TRBD2,TGTGCCAGCAGTCCAGAGGGACTAGCGGGCTACGAGCAGTACTTC,CASSPEGLAGYEQYF
TRBV27,.,TRBJ1-1,TRBD1,TGTGCCAGTTCCGGGACAGGAGCAGCTCCGAACACTGAAGCTTTCTTT,CASSGTGAAPNTEAFF
TRBV9,.,TRBJ1-5,.,TGTGCCAGCAGCGTAGAACCAGGATCAAATCAGCCCCAGCATTTT,CASSVEPGSNQPQHF
TRBV3-1/TRBV3-2,.,TRBJ2-7,TRBD2,TGTGCCAGCAGCCCCGAACCGGCGGGAGACGAGCAGTACTTC,CASSPEPAGDEQYF
TRBV20-1,.,TRBJ2-2,TRBD2,TGCAGTGCTAGTGGCTTTAGCGGGAGGAGGTCCGGGGAGCTGTTTTTT,CSASGFSGRRSGELFF
TRBV19,.,TRBJ1-5,.,TGTGCCAGTAGTATAAAGGGGCTAGGTCAGCCCCAGCATTTT,CASSIKGLGQPQHF
TRBV18,once,TRBJ2-7,.,TGTGCCAGCTCACCACTGGGAGATAGTAGCGAGCAGTACTTC,CASSPLGDSSEQYF
TRBV21-1,.,TRBJ2-1,.,TGTGCCAGCAGCAAAAGATTTTGGTCAGGGCGGGAGCGGGACTCCTACAATGAGCAGTTCTTC,CASSKRFWSGRERDSYNEQFF
TRBV7-8,.,TRBJ1-5,TRBD1,TGTGCCAGCAGCGTTGGACAGGAAGCCTATCAGCCCCAGCATTTT,CASSVGQEAYQPQHF
TRBV3-1/TRBV3-2,.,TRBJ2-3,TRBD2,TGTGCCAGCAGCGACGGGGGACTAGCGGGAGCCACGCAGTATTTT,CASSDGGLAGATQYF
TRBV28,.,TRBJ1-2,TRBD1,TGTGCCAGCAGTTTAGGGACAGCTAACTATGGCTACACCTTC,CASSLGTANYGYTF
TRBV19,once,TRBJ2-1,TRBD1,TGTGCCAGTAGTTTTCACAGGGGCCCATCCTACAATGAGCAGTTCTTC,CASSFHRGPSYNEQFF